The clone carrying this T cell receptor (beta chain) was seen a few times. Its antigen is not identified. The V gene's germline CDR1 is SGHTA and CDR2 FQGTGA. The CDR3 spans 18 residues. The junction had 2 bases not matched to a gene; V was cut back by 1 base and J by 2 bases. Using RNA template, CDR3s of TCR alpha and beta were amplified with iRepertoire arm-PCR. Input was roughly 100-450 ng of tissue mRNA or PBMC total RNA. MiXCR, run by TCRdb on the multiplex PCR reads, gives a single entry per CDR3 protein. The top ten clones hold approximately 14% of a sample with 20,000 to 25,000 distinct CDR3 sequences, around 23% of them seen once. The data were taken from a study of glioma-infiltrating T cells. General study results and limits: Non-neoplastic patients had below-expected tissue-blood divergence, while all gliomas exceeded expectation. CDR3 overlap between tissue and blood was very small.

This rearrangement joins TRBV7-3 to TRBJ2-1; 16 nucleotides align to TRBD2. Source material: glioma tissue, nonneoplastic brain tissue, or PBMCs (not recorded which). This sequence was found in a human donor with low-grade glioma or glioblastoma, undergoing nonglioma brain surgery, or in good health (not recorded which). The CDR3 DNA sequence: TGTGCCAGCAGCTTAATTGGGACTAGCGGGGGGGCCTACAATGAGCAGTTCTTC. Protein: CASSLIGTSGGAYNEQFF.